These 10 T cell receptor beta chains came from one sample sequenced in a study of cytomegalovirus exposure and HLA in healthy donors. Both 60 Vbeta primers and 13 Jbeta primers went into the PCR. Only in-frame clones appear in the TCRdb table, and some are missing; sequencing was by immunoSEQ multiplex PCR. In total, the table holds 50,000 to 70,000 clones. The source material was PBMCs. These TCRs come from a woman under 30 in good health and CMV-seronegative.

The rearrangement joins TRBV5-6 to TRBJ2-7; 9 bases fit TRBD2. The CDR3 contains 16 residues. Germline CDR1 SGHDT, CDR2 YYEEEE. V lost 4 bases and J lost 6; bases outside the gene matches: 14. In DNA form, the CDR3 reads TGTGCCAGCAGCCCGAGTCGGGCGGGAGGGTGGCTCGAGCAGTACTTC. It translates to CASSPSRAGGWLEQYF.

The gene calls are TRBV25-1 and TRBJ2-3, with D possibly matching TRBD2 (6 bases). In germline, CDR1 is MGHDK, CDR2 SYGVNS. This CDR3 is 13 amino acids long. Trimming removed 3 bases from V and 8 bases from J, with 12 bases in between. CDR3 protein: CASSEGTWATQYF. In nucleotides, the CDR3 is TGTGCCAGCAGTGAGGGGACTTGGGCTACGCAGTATTTT.

The V call is TRBV29-1, the J call TRBJ1-2, with D perhaps TRBD1 (5 bases). CDR1 and CDR2 (germline): SQVTM, ANQGSEA. The CDR3 totals 13 residues. The germline V and J ends were trimmed by 2 bases and 4 bases, with 11 bases remaining between them. Written as DNA, the CDR3 is TGCAGCGTTGAATGGGGGGGAGTCTATGGCTACACCTTC. Protein: CSVEWGGVYGYTF.

V and J are TRBV29-1 and TRBJ2-2, with a possible D match to TRBD1 (7 bases). V was clipped by 0 bases and J by 7 bases, with 9 bases between them. Germline lookup yields CDR1 SQVTM and CDR2 ANQGSEA. This CDR3 region has 13 residues. This chain's CDR3 is CSVEDQGGGELFF. CDR3 nucleotides: TGCAGCGTTGAAGATCAGGGGGGCGGGGAGCTGTTTTTT.

The J gene is TRBJ2-3, the V gene TRBV25-1; D might be TRBD2 (7 bases). V was pared by 1 base and J by 5 bases, with 13 bases between. CDR1 is MGHDK, CDR2 SYGVNS, per germline. CDR3 size: 15 residues. The CDR3 is CASSESRGLGDTQYF. For the CDR3, the DNA is TGTGCCAGCAGTGAATCGCGGGGGCTGGGAGATACGCAGTATTTT.

The chain carries TRBV6-6 and TRBJ2-7; 8 bases map to TRBD2. J was trimmed by 12 bases and V by 0 bases; bases with no gene match: 4. This CDR3 comprises 12 residues. The germline gives CDR1 MNHNY, CDR2 SVGAGI (reference sequence). DNA for the CDR3: TGTGCCAGCAGTTACTCGACGGGAGGGCCGTACTTC. Translating it yields CASSYSTGGPYF.

V and J are TRBV6-6 and TRBJ1-2, with unresolved D. Trimming shortened V by 6 bases and J by 3 bases, and 8 bases separated the two germline ends. Germline CDR1 is MNHNY and CDR2 is SVGAGI (reference sequence). CDR3 size: 12 residues. CDR3 protein: CASSPGHYGYTF. The CDR3, as DNA: TGTGCCAGCAGCCCAGGCCACTATGGCTACACCTTC.

This sequence joins TRBV29-1 and TRBJ1-3, with a tentative D call TRBD1 (5 bases). The germline V gene has CDR1 SQVTM and CDR2 ANQGSEA. V lost 6 bases, J lost 7 bases, and 13 bases lay in between. The CDR3 consists of 12 residues. The CDR3 DNA reads as TGCAGCGTCATGACATCAGGGAACACCATATATTTT. Amino acids: CSVMTSGNTIYF.

The rearrangement joins TRBV30 to TRBJ1-3; 7 positions agree with TRBD1. V gave up 7 bases and J gave up 4 bases; unmatched junction bases: 7. Germline values: CDR1 GTSNPN, CDR2 SVGIG (reference sequence). This CDR3 has 13 residues. As DNA, the CDR3 is TGTGCCTTCACAGGGGTAGAAGGAAACACCATATATTTT. It codes for CAFTGVEGNTIYF.

The genes are TRBV4-1 and TRBJ1-1; 7 bases map to TRBD1. The CDR3 runs to 16 residues. Trimming took 1 base from V and 5 from J; bases not matched to a gene: 10. CDR1 and CDR2 (germline): MGHRA, YSYEKL. The CDR3 region is CASSQGLQGYGTEAFF. For the CDR3, the DNA is TGCGCCAGCAGCCAAGGATTACAGGGGTACGGGACTGAAGCTTTCTTT.